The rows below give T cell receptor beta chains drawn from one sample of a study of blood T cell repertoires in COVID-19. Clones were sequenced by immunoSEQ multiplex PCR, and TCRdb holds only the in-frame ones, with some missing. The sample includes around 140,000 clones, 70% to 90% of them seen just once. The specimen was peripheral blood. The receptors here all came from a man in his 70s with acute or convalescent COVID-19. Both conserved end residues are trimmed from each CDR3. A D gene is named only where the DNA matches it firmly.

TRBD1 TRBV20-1 SASGTGGRDQPQH
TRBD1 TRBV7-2 ASSELPGQGMRADGLF
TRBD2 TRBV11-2 ASNPSGGHTGELF
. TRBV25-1 ASSDLGGADYGYT
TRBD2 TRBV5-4 ASSVLAATQETQY
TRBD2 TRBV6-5 ASSLAGGWVAYEQY
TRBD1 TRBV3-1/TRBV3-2 ASSRGQGAGGYT
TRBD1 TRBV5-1 ASSPGTENTEAF
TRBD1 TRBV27 ASSNPGQGGPEAF
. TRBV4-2 ASSQVLASNQPQH